The T cell receptor beta chain under discussion was sequenced for a study of blood T cell repertoires in COVID-19. Sequencing was performed with immunoSEQ multiplex PCR; in TCRdb, only in-frame clones are kept and a portion is missing. The data show about 250,000 clones, about four fifths seen once. From germline, CDR1 is SQVTM and CDR2 ANQGSEA. This CDR3 region has 13 residues. V lost 6 bases to trimming and J lost 1 base; unmatched junction nucleotides: 6. The sequence was collected from an older man with acute or convalescent COVID-19. The chain uses TRBV29-1 and TRBJ2-7; 7 bases match TRBD1. The source material was peripheral blood. This chain's CDR3 is CSVANRGSYEQYF. As DNA, the CDR3 is TGCAGCGTGGCCAACAGGGGTTCCTACGAGCAGTACTTC.